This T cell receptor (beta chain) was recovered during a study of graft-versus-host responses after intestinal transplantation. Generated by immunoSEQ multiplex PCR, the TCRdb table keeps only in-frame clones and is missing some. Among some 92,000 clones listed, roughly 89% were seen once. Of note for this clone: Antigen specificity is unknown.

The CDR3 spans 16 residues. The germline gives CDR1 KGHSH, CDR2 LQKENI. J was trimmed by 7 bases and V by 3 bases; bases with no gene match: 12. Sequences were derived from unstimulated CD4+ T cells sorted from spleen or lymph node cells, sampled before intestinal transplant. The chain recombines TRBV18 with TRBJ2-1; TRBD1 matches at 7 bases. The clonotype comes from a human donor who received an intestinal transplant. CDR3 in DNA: TGTGCCAGCTCACCTTTAGACAGGGATGGTGGAAATGAGCAGTTCTTC. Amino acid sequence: CASSPLDRDGGNEQFF.